Sequencing of this T cell receptor (beta chain) was carried out in a study of cytomegalovirus exposure and HLA in healthy donors. Points from the study as a whole: In an earlier analysis, productive rearrangement rates for most beta V segments clustered near 87% or 30%. HLA alleles showed associations with 16,951 TCR beta sequences in a later analysis, at a 0.05 false discovery rate.

For this clone: Its antigen is still unknown.

With 60 Vbeta and 13 Jbeta primers, the PCR was carried out. In the authors' workflow: Later work found 65 million to 100 million unique TCR beta chains, with 9 million to 13 million shared. Sequencing was performed with immunoSEQ multiplex PCR; in TCRdb, only in-frame clones are kept and a portion is missing. V, J and clone size were drawn from that table, and D and trimming were deduced from the DNA. This sample has about 110,000 clones, with just under 80% found just once. Germline values: CDR1 SNHLY, CDR2 FYNNEI. The CDR3 has 15 amino acids. The V segment lost 3 bases and the J segment 0 bases; nucleotides outside the gene matches: 4.

The sequenced sample consisted of PBMCs. The V gene is TRBV2, the J gene TRBJ2-7; TRBD2 matches at 8 bases. The sequence was collected from a male donor in good health and CMV-seronegative. CDR3 nucleotides: TGTGCCAGCAGTGAGTCCGGGACTAGCTCCTACGAGCAGTACTTC. Protein: CASSESGTSSYEQYF.